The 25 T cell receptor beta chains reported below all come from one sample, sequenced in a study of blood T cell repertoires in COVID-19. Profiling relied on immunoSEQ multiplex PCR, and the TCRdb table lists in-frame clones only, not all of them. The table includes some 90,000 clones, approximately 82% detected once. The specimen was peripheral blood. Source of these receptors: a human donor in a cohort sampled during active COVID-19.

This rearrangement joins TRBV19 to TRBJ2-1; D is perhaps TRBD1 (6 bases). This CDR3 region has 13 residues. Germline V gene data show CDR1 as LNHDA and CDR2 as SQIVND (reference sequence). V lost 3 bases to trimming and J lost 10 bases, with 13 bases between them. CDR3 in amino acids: CASSMVGQHEQFF. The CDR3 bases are TGTGCCAGTAGTATGGTCGGACAGCACGAGCAGTTCTTC.

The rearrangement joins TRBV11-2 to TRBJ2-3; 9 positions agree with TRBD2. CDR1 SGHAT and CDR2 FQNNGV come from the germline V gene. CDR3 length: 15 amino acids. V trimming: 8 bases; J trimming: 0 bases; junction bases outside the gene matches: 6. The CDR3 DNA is TGTGCCAGCTTTGGGCGGGGGGGCAGCACAGATACGCAGTATTTT. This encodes CASFGRGGSTDTQYF.

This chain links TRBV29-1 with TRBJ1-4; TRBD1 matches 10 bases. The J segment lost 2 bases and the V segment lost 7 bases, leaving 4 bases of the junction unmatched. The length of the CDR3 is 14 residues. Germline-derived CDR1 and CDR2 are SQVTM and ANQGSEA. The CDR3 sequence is CSARQGATNEKLFF. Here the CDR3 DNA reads TGCAGCGCTCGACAGGGGGCGACTAATGAAAAACTGTTTTTT.

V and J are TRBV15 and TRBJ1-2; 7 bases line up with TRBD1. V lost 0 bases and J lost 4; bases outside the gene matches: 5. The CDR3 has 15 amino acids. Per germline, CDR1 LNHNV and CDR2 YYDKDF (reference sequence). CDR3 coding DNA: TGTGCCACCAGCAGAGAAAGGCAGGGGGGCTATGGCTACACCTTC. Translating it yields CATSRERQGGYGYTF.

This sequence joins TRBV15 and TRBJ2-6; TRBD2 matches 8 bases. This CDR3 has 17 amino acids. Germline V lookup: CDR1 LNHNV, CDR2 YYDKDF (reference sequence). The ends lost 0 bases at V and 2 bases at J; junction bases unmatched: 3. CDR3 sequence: CATSRDLGRAGANVLTF. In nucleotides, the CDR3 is TGTGCCACCAGCAGAGATCTCGGGAGGGCTGGGGCCAACGTCCTGACTTTC.

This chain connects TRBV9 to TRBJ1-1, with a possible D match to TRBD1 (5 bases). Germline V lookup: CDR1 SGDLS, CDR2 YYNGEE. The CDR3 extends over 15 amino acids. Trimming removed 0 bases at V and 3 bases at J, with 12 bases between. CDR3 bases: TGTGCCAGCAGCGTAGAACCCACGGGGGACACTGAAGCTTTCTTT. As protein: CASSVEPTGDTEAFF.

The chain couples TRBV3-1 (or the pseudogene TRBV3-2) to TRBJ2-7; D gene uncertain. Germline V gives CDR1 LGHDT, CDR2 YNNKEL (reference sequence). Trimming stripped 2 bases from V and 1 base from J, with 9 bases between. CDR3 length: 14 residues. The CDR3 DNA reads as TGTGCCAGCAGCCAACAATTAGCTTCCTACGAGCAGTACTTC. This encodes CASSQQLASYEQYF.

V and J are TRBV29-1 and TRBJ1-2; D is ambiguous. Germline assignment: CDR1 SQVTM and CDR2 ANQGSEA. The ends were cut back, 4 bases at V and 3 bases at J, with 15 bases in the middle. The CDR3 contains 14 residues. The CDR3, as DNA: TGCAGCGTTGGTTTGCAGGCCGATTACTATGGCTACACCTTC. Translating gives CSVGLQADYYGYTF. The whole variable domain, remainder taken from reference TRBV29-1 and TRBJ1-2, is SAVISQKPSRDICQRGTSLTIQCQVDSQVTMMFWYRQQPGQSLTLIATANQGSEATYESGFVIDKFPISRPNLTFSTLTVSNMSPEDSSIYLCSVGLQADYYGYTFGSGTRLTVV.

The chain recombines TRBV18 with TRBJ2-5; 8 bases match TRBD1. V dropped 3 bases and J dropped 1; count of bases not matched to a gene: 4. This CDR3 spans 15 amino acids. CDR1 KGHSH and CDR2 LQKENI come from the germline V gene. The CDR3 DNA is TGTGCCAGCTCACCGAGGACAGGGCGCCAAGAGACCCAGTACTTC. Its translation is CASSPRTGRQETQYF.

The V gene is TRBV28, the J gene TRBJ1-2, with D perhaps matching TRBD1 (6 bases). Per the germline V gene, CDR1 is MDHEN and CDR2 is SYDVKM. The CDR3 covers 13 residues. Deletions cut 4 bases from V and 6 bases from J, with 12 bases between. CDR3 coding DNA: TGTGCCAGCAGTTCGGGACATCGTGATGGCTACACCTTC. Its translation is CASSSGHRDGYTF.

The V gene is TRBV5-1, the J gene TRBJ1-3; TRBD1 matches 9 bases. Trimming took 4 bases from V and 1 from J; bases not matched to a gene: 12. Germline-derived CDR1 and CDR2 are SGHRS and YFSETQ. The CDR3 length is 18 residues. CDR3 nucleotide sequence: TGCGCCAGCAGCCCCTCCGGGACAGGGCCGGGATCTGGAAACACCATATATTTT. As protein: CASSPSGTGPGSGNTIYF. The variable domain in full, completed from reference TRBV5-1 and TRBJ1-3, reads KAGVTQTPRYLIKTRGQQVTLSCSPISGHRSVSWYQQTPGQGLQFLFEYFSETQRNKGNFPGRFSGRQFSNSRSEMNVSTLELGDSALYLCASSPSGTGPGSGNTIYFGEGSWLTVV.

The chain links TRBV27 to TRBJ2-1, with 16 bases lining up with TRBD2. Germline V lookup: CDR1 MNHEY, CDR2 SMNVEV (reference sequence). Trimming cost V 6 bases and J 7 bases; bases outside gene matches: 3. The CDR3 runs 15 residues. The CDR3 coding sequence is TGTGCCAGCAGGGGACTAGCGGGGGGGCCGAATGAGCAGTTCTTC. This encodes CASRGLAGGPNEQFF.

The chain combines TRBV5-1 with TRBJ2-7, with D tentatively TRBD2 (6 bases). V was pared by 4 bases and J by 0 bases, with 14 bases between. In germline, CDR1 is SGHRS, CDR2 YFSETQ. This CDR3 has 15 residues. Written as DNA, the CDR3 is TGCGCCAGCAGCCAGCAACCCGGGGGCTCCTACGAGCAGTACTTC. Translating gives CASSQQPGGSYEQYF.

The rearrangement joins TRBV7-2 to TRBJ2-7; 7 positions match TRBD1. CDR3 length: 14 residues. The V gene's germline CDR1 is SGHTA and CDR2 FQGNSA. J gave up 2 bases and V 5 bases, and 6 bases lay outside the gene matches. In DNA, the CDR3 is TGTGCCAGCAGCAAACCGGGACAGACCTACGAGCAGTACTTC. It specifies CASSKPGQTYEQYF.

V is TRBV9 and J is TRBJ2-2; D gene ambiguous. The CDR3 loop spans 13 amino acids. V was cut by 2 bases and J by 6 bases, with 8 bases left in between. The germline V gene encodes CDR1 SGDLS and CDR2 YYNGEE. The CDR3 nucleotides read TGTGCCAGCAGCGTCCGCCCAGCCGGGGAGCTGTTTTTT. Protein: CASSVRPAGELFF.

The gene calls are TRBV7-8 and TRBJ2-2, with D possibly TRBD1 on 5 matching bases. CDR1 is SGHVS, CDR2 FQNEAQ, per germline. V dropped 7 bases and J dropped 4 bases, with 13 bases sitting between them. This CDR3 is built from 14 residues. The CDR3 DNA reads TGTGCCAGCATTGTCTCAGGGCCCACCGGGGAGCTGTTTTTT. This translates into CASIVSGPTGELFF.

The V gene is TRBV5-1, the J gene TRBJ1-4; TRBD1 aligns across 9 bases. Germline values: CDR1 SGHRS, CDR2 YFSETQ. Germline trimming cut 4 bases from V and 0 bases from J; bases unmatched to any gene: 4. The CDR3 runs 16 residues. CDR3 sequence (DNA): TGCGCCAGCAGCCTCGGGACAGGGCCAACTAATGAAAAACTGTTTTTT. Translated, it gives CASSLGTGPTNEKLFF.

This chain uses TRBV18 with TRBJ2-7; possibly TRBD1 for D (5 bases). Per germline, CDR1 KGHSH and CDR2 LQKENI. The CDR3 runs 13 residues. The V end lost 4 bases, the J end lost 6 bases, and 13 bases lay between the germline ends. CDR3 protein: CASSQGPDGEQYF. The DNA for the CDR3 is TGTGCCAGCTCACAGGGGCCCGACGGCGAGCAGTACTTC.

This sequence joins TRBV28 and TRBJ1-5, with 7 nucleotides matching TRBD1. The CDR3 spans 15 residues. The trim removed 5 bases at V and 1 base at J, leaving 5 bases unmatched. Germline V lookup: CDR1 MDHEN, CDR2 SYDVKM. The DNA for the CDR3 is TGTGCCAGCAGTACCCCAGGGGGAAGCAATCAGCCCCAGCATTTT. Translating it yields CASSTPGGSNQPQHF.

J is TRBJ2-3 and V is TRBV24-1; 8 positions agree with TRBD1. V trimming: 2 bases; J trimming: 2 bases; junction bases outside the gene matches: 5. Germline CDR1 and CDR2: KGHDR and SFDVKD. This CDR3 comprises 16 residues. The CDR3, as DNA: TGTGCCACCAGTGATTCGACAGGGGCCCCCACAGATACGCAGTATTTT. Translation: CATSDSTGAPTDTQYF.

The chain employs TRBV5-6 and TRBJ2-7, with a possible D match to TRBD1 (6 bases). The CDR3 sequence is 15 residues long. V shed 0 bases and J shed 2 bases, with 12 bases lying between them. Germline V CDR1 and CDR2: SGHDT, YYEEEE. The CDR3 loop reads CASSLDTGTTYEQYF. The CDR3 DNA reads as TGTGCCAGCAGCTTGGATACAGGGACAACCTACGAGCAGTACTTC. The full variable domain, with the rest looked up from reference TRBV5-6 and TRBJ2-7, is DAGVTQSPTHLIKTRGQQVTLRCSPKSGHDTVSWYQQALGQGPQFIFQYYEEEERQRGNFPDRFSGHQFPNYSSELNVNALLLGDSALYLCASSLDTGTTYEQYFGPGTRLTVT.

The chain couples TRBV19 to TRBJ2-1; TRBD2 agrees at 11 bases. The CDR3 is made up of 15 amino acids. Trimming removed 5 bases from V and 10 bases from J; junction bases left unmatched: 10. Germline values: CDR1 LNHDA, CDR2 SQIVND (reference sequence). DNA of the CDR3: TGTGCCAGTAGTTCCATGACTAGCGGGGCCTTGGAGCAGTTCTTC. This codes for CASSSMTSGALEQFF.

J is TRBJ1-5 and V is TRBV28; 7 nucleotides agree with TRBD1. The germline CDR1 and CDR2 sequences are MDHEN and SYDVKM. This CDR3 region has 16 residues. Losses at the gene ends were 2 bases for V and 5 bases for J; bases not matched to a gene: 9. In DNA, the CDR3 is TGTGCCAGCAGTTTACAGGGACAGCAAAACCATCAGCCCCAGCATTTT. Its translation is CASSLQGQQNHQPQHF.

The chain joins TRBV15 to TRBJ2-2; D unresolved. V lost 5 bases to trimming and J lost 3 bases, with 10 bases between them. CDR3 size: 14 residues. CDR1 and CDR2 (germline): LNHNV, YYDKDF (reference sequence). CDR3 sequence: CATSRRQDTGELFF. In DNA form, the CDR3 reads TGTGCCACCAGCCGCCGTCAGGACACCGGGGAGCTGTTTTTT.

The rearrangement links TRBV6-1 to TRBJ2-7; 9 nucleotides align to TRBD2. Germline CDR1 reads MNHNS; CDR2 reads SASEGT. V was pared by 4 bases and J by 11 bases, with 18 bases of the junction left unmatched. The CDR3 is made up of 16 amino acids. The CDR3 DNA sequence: TGTGCCAGCAGTGGCGTGGGCGGGAGGGCCCTAGATGGCAAGTACTTC. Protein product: CASSGVGGRALDGKYF.